The sample holds many counts of the clone carrying this T cell receptor (beta chain). Its antigen is not known. The sample is drawn from a study of T cells in Graves' hyperthyroidism and ophthalmopathy. When hyperthyroidism was first diagnosed, the blood sample was taken, preceding any ophthalmopathy symptoms. Study conclusions and caveats: Clonotypes that were expanded in thyroid above 0.001 mostly appeared in blood too.

Authors of the study amplified TCR beta CDR3 regions from RNA transcripts. HTBI primers were the set used in a first-round RT-PCR of the TCR CDR3. TCRdb passed the multiplex PCR reads through MiXCR, listing each CDR3 protein once. In the table there are nearly 600,000 distinct CDR3 sequences, 14% of which are singletons. Per the germline V gene, CDR1 is SNHLY and CDR2 is FYNNEI. The junction had 3 bases not matched to a gene; V was cut back by 4 bases and J by 3 bases. This CDR3 contains 15 residues. This TCR was sampled from a woman aged 25 to 45 with Graves' hyperthyroidism that later progressed to Graves' ophthalmopathy. V is TRBV2 and J is TRBJ2-5, with 12 bases fitting TRBD2. Input material: blood. The DNA for the CDR3 is TGTGCCAGCAGTGGGCTAGCGGGAGGGGAAGAGACCCAGTACTTC. It yields the protein CASSGLAGGEETQYF.